Following are 25 T cell receptor beta chains from one sample sequenced in a study of blood T cells in healthy people across ages. A second PCR of 7 to 11 cycles used a sample-barcoded 5' primer and a J-beta primer mix. TCRdb called the 5' RACE reads again in MiXCR, with one record for every CDR3 protein. The repertoire consists of hundreds of thousands of distinct CDR3 sequences, with around a quarter occurring once and the leading ten covering more than 8.5%. These same records also appear under a second study, on T cells of mothers and their children.

Sequencing was performed on blood. The receptors were sampled from a boy between 10 and 17 years old in good health.

The chain links TRBV10-3 to TRBJ1-4; weak D call: TRBD1 (5 bases). The ends were cut back, 2 bases at V and 4 bases at J, with 8 bases in the middle. CDR3 length equals 14 residues. Germline V gene lookup returns CDR1 ENHRY and CDR2 SYGVKD. The CDR3: CAISEGQDNEKLFF. CDR3 nucleotides: TGTGCCATCAGTGAGGGACAAGATAATGAAAAACTGTTTTTT.

This clonotype was recorded at least ten times. This chain uses TRBV29-1 with TRBJ1-2, with 8 bases that match TRBD1. The J segment lost 8 bases and the V segment lost 8 bases, leaving 13 bases of the junction unmatched. CDR3 size: 13 residues. CDR1 and CDR2 from the germline V gene are SQVTM and ANQGSEA. The CDR3 DNA sequence: TGCAGCTCCGGACTAGGACAGGGAGAAGGCTACACCTTC. It specifies CSSGLGQGEGYTF.

This clonotype occurred a few times. The V gene is TRBV29-1, the J gene TRBJ2-5; D is possibly TRBD1 (6 bases). V was clipped by 4 bases and J by 1 base, with 10 bases between them. The CDR3 runs 13 residues. Germline V gene data show CDR1 as SQVTM and CDR2 as ANQGSEA. The CDR3 is CSVARDIQETQYF. The CDR3 DNA reads TGCAGCGTTGCCAGGGACATCCAAGAGACCCAGTACTTC.

This clonotype was seen a handful of times. J is TRBJ2-1 and V is TRBV29-1; unclear D gene. The CDR3 length is 14 residues. Trimming cost V 6 bases and J 2 bases, with 14 bases left between them. The germline V gene encodes CDR1 SQVTM and CDR2 ANQGSEA. The CDR3 nucleotides are TGCAGCGTGACTCAAATAATAGCCTACAATGAGCAGTTCTTC. Protein: CSVTQIIAYNEQFF.

The genes are TRBV29-1 and TRBJ2-5, with 8 bases aligning to TRBD2. This CDR3 is 16 amino acids long. From germline, CDR1 is SQVTM and CDR2 ANQGSEA. Trimming removed 0 bases from V and 5 bases from J; junction bases left unmatched: 11. The CDR3, as DNA: TGCAGCGTTGAAGATCCCCCCCTAGTAGCGGGGGAGACCCAGTACTTC. It yields the protein CSVEDPPLVAGETQYF.

This clonotype turned up a few times. The V call is TRBV27, the J call TRBJ1-4, with no clear D. This CDR3 comprises 15 residues. The germline V and J ends were trimmed by 3 bases and 0 bases, with 8 bases remaining between them. Germline V gives CDR1 MNHEY, CDR2 SMNVEV (reference sequence). The CDR3 DNA sequence: TGTGCCAGCAGTTTTAGCGGGGCAACTAATGAAAAACTGTTTTTT. Translation gives CASSFSGATNEKLFF.

This clonotype showed up just a few times. This chain connects TRBV7-2 to TRBJ2-5; D remains unclear. The CDR3 sequence is 14 residues long. V dropped 6 bases and J dropped 5 bases, with 16 bases sitting between them. Per germline, CDR1 SGHTA and CDR2 FQGNSA. The CDR3 region is CASSYPILAETQYF. The CDR3 DNA follows: TGTGCCAGCAGTTACCCGATCCTTGCTGAGACCCAGTACTTC.

The genes are TRBV20-1 and TRBJ1-4; possible D gene TRBD1, 5 bases. Trimming cost V 6 bases and J 7 bases, with 15 bases left between them. CDR3 size: 13 residues. Germline V gene sequence: CDR1 DFQATT, CDR2 SNEGSKA (reference sequence). The CDR3 bases are TGCAGTGCGCCATCGGGGCGCGGTGAAAAACTGTTTTTT. Translation: CSAPSGRGEKLFF.

This clonotype was observed a handful of times. The chain has TRBV7-2 and TRBJ2-5; TRBD2 matches 13 bases. The germline CDR1 and CDR2 sequences are SGHTA and FQGNSA. This CDR3 region has 16 residues. Losses at the gene ends were 5 bases for V and 4 bases for J; bases not matched to a gene: 7. The CDR3 protein is CASSQSGLAGRETQYF. DNA for the CDR3: TGTGCCAGCAGCCAGTCGGGACTAGCGGGACGAGAGACCCAGTACTTC.

In DNA, the CDR3 is TGTGCCAGCAGTCCACTAGGGTCGGAGACCCAGTACTTC. It translates to CASSPLGSETQYF. The rearrangement links TRBV12-3 or TRBV12-4 to TRBJ2-1; TRBD2 might be the D (5 bases). The DNA end is a closer match to TRBJ2-5, so the J assignment may be wrong. CDR3 size: 13 residues.

This clonotype occurred a few times. The J gene is TRBJ1-6, the V gene TRBV28; D remains ambiguous. There are 14 residues in the CDR3. CDR1 MDHEN and CDR2 SYDVKM come from the germline V gene. V shed 2 bases and J shed 10 bases, with 12 bases lying between them. This chain's CDR3 is CASSLREDGSPLHF. CDR3 DNA sequence: TGTGCCAGCAGTTTACGAGAGGACGGGTCACCCCTCCACTTT.

There are a few counts of this clonotype. The V and J genes are TRBV2 and TRBJ2-5; D tentatively reads TRBD1 or TRBD2 (6 bases each). The end of the DNA aligns better with TRBJ2-1, so the J call may be wrong. Germline values: CDR1 SNHLY, CDR2 FYNNEI. This CDR3 contains 14 residues. The CDR3 DNA follows: TGTGCCAGCAGGATCAGGGGACTTGGCGATGAGCAGTTCTTC. Translated: CASRIRGLGDEQFF.

V is TRBV4-1 and J is TRBJ2-1; 9 bases are a match to TRBD2. The CDR3 is 16 amino acids. Germline CDR1 MGHRA, CDR2 YSYEKL. V dropped 1 base and J dropped 7; count of bases not matched to a gene: 8. The CDR3 coding sequence is TGCGCCAGCAGCCAAGTCCTGCGGGGGGGCCTAAATGAGCAGTTCTTC. Amino acid sequence: CASSQVLRGGLNEQFF.

The table lists this clonotype with a few counts. The CDR3 loop reads CATSLGEETQYF. The DNA for the CDR3 is TGTGCCACCAGCCTGGGGGAAGAGACCCAGTACTTC. The chain has TRBV15 and TRBJ2-5; possibly TRBD1 or TRBD2 for D (5 bases each). The CDR3 covers 12 residues. The germline V and J ends were trimmed by 5 bases and 3 bases, with 7 bases remaining between them. Germline V CDR1 and CDR2: LNHNV, YYDKDF (reference sequence).

CDR3 nucleotides: TGCGCCAGCAGCAAAACTTCCGGGACAGGGGCGACAGATACGCAGTATTTT. It specifies CASSKTSGTGATDTQYF. This rearrangement joins TRBV4-1 to TRBJ2-3, with 10 bases fitting TRBD1. From germline, CDR1 is MGHRA and CDR2 YSYEKL. V lost 5 bases, J lost 3 bases, and 11 bases stayed unmatched. CDR3 size: 17 residues.

This clonotype was observed many times. This chain connects TRBV20-1 to TRBJ2-6, with 11 bases lining up with TRBD2. Germline CDR1 DFQATT, CDR2 SNEGSKA (reference sequence). The CDR3 loop spans 16 amino acids. Trimming took 6 bases from V and 1 from J; bases not matched to a gene: 5. CDR3 nucleotide sequence: TGCAGTGCAGTAGCGGGGGGGCCGTCTGGGGCCAACGTCCTGACTTTC. It yields the protein CSAVAGGPSGANVLTF.

J is TRBJ2-5 and V is TRBV10-1; D call uncertain. CDR3 length: 15 amino acids. Germline V gives CDR1 WNHNN, CDR2 SYGVQD (reference sequence). V was cut by 2 bases and J by 2 bases, with 12 bases left in between. The CDR3 DNA follows: TGCGCCAGCAGTGAGGGGTCAGGCCGGCAAGAGACCCAGTACTTC. This sequence encodes CASSEGSGRQETQYF.

The chain uses TRBV7-2 and TRBJ2-1; a possible D gene is TRBD2 (5 bases). The germline gives CDR1 SGHTA, CDR2 FQGNSA. The germline V and J ends were trimmed by 1 base and 8 bases, with 9 bases remaining between them. The CDR3 extends over 13 amino acids. The CDR3 reads CASSLVANDEQFF. For the CDR3, the DNA is TGTGCCAGCAGCTTAGTAGCGAATGATGAGCAGTTCTTC. Full variable domain (outside the CDR3, taken from reference TRBV7-2 and TRBJ2-1): GAGVSQSPSNKVTEKGKDVELRCDPISGHTALYWYRQSLGQGLEFLIYFQGNSAPDKSGLPSDRFSAERTGGSVSTLTIQRTQQEDSAVYLCASSLVANDEQFFGPGTRLTVL.

This chain uses TRBV10-3 with TRBJ2-5, with a possible D match to TRBD2 (7 bases). The CDR3 covers 15 residues. Germline loops: CDR1 ENHRY, CDR2 SYGVKD. The V and J ends lost 4 bases and 0 bases respectively, with 12 bases between them. CDR3 nucleotide sequence: TGTGCCATCAGTGCCGGGCGGGGGCACCAAGAGACCCAGTACTTC. As protein: CAISAGRGHQETQYF.

V and J are TRBV7-8 and TRBJ2-7; 7 positions agree with TRBD1. The germline V gene has CDR1 SGHVS and CDR2 FQNEAQ. There are 15 residues in the CDR3. The J segment lost 2 bases and the V segment lost 3 bases, leaving 7 bases of the junction unmatched. This CDR3 is CASSFWTGKAYEQYF. As DNA, the CDR3 is TGTGCCAGCAGCTTTTGGACAGGAAAAGCCTACGAGCAGTACTTC.

This clonotype came up a few times. The gene calls are TRBV11-2 and TRBJ2-2, with TRBD2 matching over 8 bases. Germline V gives CDR1 SGHAT, CDR2 FQNNGV. With 5 bases clipped from V and 5 bases from J, the junction kept 10 bases outside the gene matches. This CDR3 comprises 16 residues. CDR3 DNA: TGTGCCAGCAGCCTACTTCGGGGACTAGGAACCGGGGAGCTGTTTTTT. Encoded protein: CASSLLRGLGTGELFF.

The chain couples TRBV11-2 to TRBJ2-4; either TRBD1 or TRBD2 may supply D (5 bases each). The germline V gene has CDR1 SGHAT and CDR2 FQNNGV. Trimming took 0 bases from V and 9 from J, leaving 9 bases between them. CDR3 length: 13 residues. This chain's CDR3 is CASSLEGPGIQYF. The CDR3 region has the DNA TGTGCCAGCAGCTTAGAGGGACCCGGCATTCAGTACTTC.

V and J are TRBV20-1 and TRBJ2-5; no clear D gene. The DNA end lines up better with TRBJ2-7; the J call may be wrong. This CDR3 comprises 12 residues. CDR1 DFQATT and CDR2 SNEGSKA come from the germline V gene (reference sequence). In DNA, the CDR3 is TGCAGTGCTAGAGAGAGCTCCTACGAGCAGTACTTC. This translates into CSARESSYEQYF.

This clonotype has only a few counts. The gene calls are TRBV20-1 and TRBJ2-5, with TRBD2 identical over 8 bases. CDR1 DFQATT and CDR2 SNEGSKA come from the germline V gene (reference sequence). V was clipped by 0 bases and J by 2 bases; unmatched bases: 5. The CDR3 spans 15 residues. Here the CDR3 DNA reads TGCAGTGCTAGAGATTTTTTAGCGGGGCAAGAGACCCAGTACTTC. It encodes CSARDFLAGQETQYF.

This clonotype appeared a few times. The rearrangement uses TRBV28 and TRBJ2-1; D might be TRBD1 or TRBD2, each matching 5 bases. The germline V gene encodes CDR1 MDHEN and CDR2 SYDVKM. The CDR3 totals 17 residues. V gave up 3 bases and J gave up 2 bases, with 17 bases separating them. In nucleotides, the CDR3 is TGTGCCAGCAGTTTTGAAGGGGACCGGTTCACCTACAATGAGCAGTTCTTC. The encoded protein is CASSFEGDRFTYNEQFF.